Shown below are 8 T cell receptor beta chains from a single sample sequenced in a study of blood T cell repertoires in COVID-19. The data were produced by immunoSEQ multiplex PCR, yet TCRdb's version contains in-frame clones alone and is incomplete. Of about 150,000 clones listed, 75% to 80% are singletons. Input material: peripheral blood. These receptors all stem from an elderly woman with acute or convalescent COVID-19.

CDR3 region: CATSRDLKGAVYGELFF. As DNA, the CDR3 is TGTGCCACCAGCAGAGATCTTAAGGGGGCGGTTTACGGGGAGCTGTTTTTT. The chain employs TRBV15 and TRBJ2-2; 7 bases fit TRBD1. V shed 0 bases and J 7 bases; nucleotides not matched to a gene: 11. The CDR3 runs to 17 residues. The germline CDR1 and CDR2 sequences are LNHNV and YYDKDF (reference sequence).

The chain recombines TRBV7-9 with TRBJ1-3, with 7 bases lining up with TRBD1. This CDR3 is built from 15 residues. Germline CDR1 and CDR2: SEHNR and FQNEAQ (reference sequence). J was trimmed by 1 base and V by 5 bases; bases with no gene match: 5. The CDR3 region is CASSPDRRSGNTIYF. The CDR3 coding sequence is TGTGCCAGCAGCCCGGACAGGAGATCTGGAAACACCATATATTTT.

The chain combines TRBV12-3 or TRBV12-4 with TRBJ1-1; D is uncertain. CDR3 length: 13 amino acids. Between the trimmed V and J ends, which lost 7 bases and 0 bases, there was a span of 9 bases. In DNA form, the CDR3 reads TGTGCCAGCACCTTAGAGCTGAACACTGAAGCTTTCTTT. Translating gives CASTLELNTEAFF.

This chain connects TRBV27 to TRBJ2-7; D perhaps matches TRBD2 (5 bases). The germline V gene encodes CDR1 MNHEY and CDR2 SMNVEV (reference sequence). CDR3 length equals 14 residues. Between the trimmed V and J ends, which lost 8 bases and 4 bases, there was a span of 18 bases. The chain's CDR3 is CASSSEGADYEQYF. The CDR3 coding sequence is TGTGCCAGCTCGTCTGAGGGAGCTGATTACGAGCAGTACTTC.

This chain connects TRBV5-1 to TRBJ1-3; TRBD1 matches 8 bases. After removal of 6 bases from V and 6 bases from J, the junction contained 23 bases not matched to a gene. Germline assignment: CDR1 SGHRS and CDR2 YFSETQ. The CDR3 sequence is 19 residues long. The CDR3 bases are TGCGCCAGCAAGGGGACCGGGACAGGAGGGTCCCATGTAGAAAACACCATATATTTT. Translating it yields CASKGTGTGGSHVENTIYF.

The gene calls are TRBV28 and TRBJ1-5; TRBD1 agrees at 11 bases. CDR3 length equals 17 residues. V lost 6 bases, J lost 3 bases, and 10 bases stayed unmatched. Germline V gene sequence: CDR1 MDHEN, CDR2 SYDVKM. The CDR3 is CASSMIGTGGFNQPQHF. The CDR3 coding sequence is TGTGCCAGCAGCATGATTGGGACAGGGGGATTCAATCAGCCCCAGCATTTT.

The chain links TRBV18 to TRBJ2-1; the match to TRBD2 covers 13 bases. The CDR3 is made up of 14 amino acids. CDR1 and CDR2 (germline): KGHSH, LQKENI. The ends lost 4 bases at V and 6 bases at J; junction bases unmatched: 0. CDR3 coding DNA: TGTGCCAGCTCACGGACTAGCGGGAGCAATGAGCAGTTCTTC. Translation gives CASSRTSGSNEQFF.

J is TRBJ2-5 and V is TRBV7-3; 7 positions agree with TRBD1. V was clipped by 8 bases and J by 4 bases; unmatched bases: 10. CDR3 length: 14 amino acids. CDR1 SGHTA and CDR2 FQGTGA come from the germline V gene. CDR3 amino acids: CASSPTGSAETQYF. CDR3 nucleotides: TGTGCCAGCTCACCGACAGGGTCAGCAGAGACCCAGTACTTC.